Included here is one T cell receptor (beta chain) sequence, with context. The antigen is undetermined. The sample originates from a study of regulatory T cells in long-lasting Graves disease. Study information: The study enrolled newly diagnosed Graves' patients on antithyroid drugs under 3 months.

Documented time point: newly diagnosed GD, antithyroid drugs for less than 3 months. From PBMCs, RNA was extracted and then used to make the TCR library. The study's findings and limits: Persistent cases of Graves' showed reduced TCR diversity relative to newly diagnosed patients.

Construction of TCR beta libraries relied on iRepertoire HTBI primers and on Arm-PCR targeting CDR3 regions. TCRdb recomputed calls from the multiplex PCR reads with MiXCR, one row per CDR3 protein. The data show around 420,000 distinct CDR3 sequences, over 14% seen once. These data were also reused for a study on T cells in Graves' hyperthyroidism and ophthalmopathy. That paper adds: Thyroid ultrasound, orbital computed tomography, clinical symptoms, and serum thyroxine and TRAb underpinned diagnoses. In blood, most of the thyroid clonotypes expanded above 0.001 were also present.

The material sequenced was peripheral blood mononuclear cells (PBMCs), taken at new diagnosis, from a patient treated with antithyroid drugs. The clonotype was recovered from a woman between 40 and 50 years old with Graves disease.

CDR3 amino acids: CASSFWGGDHQPQHF. The CDR3 coding sequence is TGTGCCAGCAGTTTCTGGGGGGGGGACCATCAGCCCCAGCATTTT. The rearrangement joins TRBV28 to TRBJ1-5, with TRBD1 as a possible D gene (5 bases). The V and J ends lost 3 bases and 5 bases respectively, with 14 bases between them. This CDR3 contains 15 residues. Germline V lookup: CDR1 MDHEN, CDR2 SYDVKM.